This TCR gamma chain was identified during a study of gamma delta lymphoproliferative disorders and STAT genes. The receptor sequences were amplified from genomic DNA of peripheral blood mononuclear cells. Per germline, CDR1 VINAFY and CDR2 YDVSNSKD. V gave up 1 base and J gave up 4 bases; unmatched junction bases: 7. The CDR3 is made up of 14 amino acids. The sample holds many counts of this clone. TCRdb processed the multiplex PCR reads again with the CATT caller. The data show about 2,300 gamma-chain clones, more than 10% seen once. The source of this sequence is a human donor with gamma-delta T-cell large granular lymphocyte leukemia. The chain carries TRGV5 and TRGJ1 or TRGJ2. TCRdb leaves out the J gene; it was filled in here by matching the DNA to germline. The sequenced sample was blood. The CDR3 sequence is CATWDSPSYYKKLF. CDR3 DNA: TGTGCCACCTGGGACAGCCCTTCGTATTATAAGAAACTCTTT.